This entry lists 4 T cell receptor beta chains sequenced from one sample in a study of a mutant IDH1 vaccine in newly diagnosed glioma. For these receptors, no antigen is known. Documented time point: week 11, during vaccination. A 20-mer mutant IDH1 peptide at 300 ug was injected subcutaneously with topical imiquimod. The table came from immunoSEQ multiplex PCR; TCRdb's copy has only in-frame clones and leaves some out. There are 45,000 to 60,000 clones in the sample; 75% to 95% occur only once, and about 2.4% lies in the top ten. The sample was PBMCs, taken from a glioma patient whose treatment included an IDH1 peptide vaccine. Receptors were obtained from a man aged 50 or older with glioma.

This clone is a singleton in its sample. The chain is built from TRBV5-1 and TRBJ2-2, with TRBD1 identical over 8 bases. This CDR3 has 15 residues. Germline lookup yields CDR1 SGHRS and CDR2 YFSETQ. Unmatched junction bases numbered 3, after V lost 2 bases and J lost 3 bases. The CDR3 loop is CASSLRTGHTGELFF. DNA for the CDR3: TGCGCCAGCAGCTTAAGGACAGGGCACACCGGGGAGCTGTTTTTT.

This chain joins TRBV25-1 and TRBJ2-1, with TRBD2 as a possible D gene (6 bases). The ends were cut back, 1 base at V and 6 bases at J, with 13 bases in the middle. Per germline, CDR1 MGHDK and CDR2 SYGVNS. This CDR3 spans 15 amino acids. The CDR3 loop reads CASSELEGRINEQFF. Written as DNA, the CDR3 is TGTGCCAGCAGTGAATTGGAGGGTAGGATCAATGAGCAGTTCTTC.

V gene TRBV11-2 combines with J gene TRBJ2-3; 7 nucleotides agree with TRBD2. The junction had 7 bases not matched to a gene; V was cut back by 0 bases and J by 1 base. CDR1 and CDR2 from the germline V gene are SGHAT and FQNNGV. The CDR3 runs 17 residues. Here the CDR3 reads CASSLDGRGGGTDTQYF. Written as DNA, the CDR3 is TGTGCCAGCAGCTTAGATGGGCGGGGAGGGGGCACAGATACGCAGTATTTT.

The chain couples TRBV7-9 to TRBJ1-1; D uncertain. The germline CDR1 and CDR2 sequences are SEHNR and FQNEAQ (reference sequence). Trimming stripped 4 bases from V and 2 bases from J, with 8 bases between. The CDR3 is made up of 13 amino acids. In DNA form, the CDR3 reads TGTGCCAGCAGCTCTCTTGATAACACTGAAGCTTTCTTT. Translating it yields CASSSLDNTEAFF.